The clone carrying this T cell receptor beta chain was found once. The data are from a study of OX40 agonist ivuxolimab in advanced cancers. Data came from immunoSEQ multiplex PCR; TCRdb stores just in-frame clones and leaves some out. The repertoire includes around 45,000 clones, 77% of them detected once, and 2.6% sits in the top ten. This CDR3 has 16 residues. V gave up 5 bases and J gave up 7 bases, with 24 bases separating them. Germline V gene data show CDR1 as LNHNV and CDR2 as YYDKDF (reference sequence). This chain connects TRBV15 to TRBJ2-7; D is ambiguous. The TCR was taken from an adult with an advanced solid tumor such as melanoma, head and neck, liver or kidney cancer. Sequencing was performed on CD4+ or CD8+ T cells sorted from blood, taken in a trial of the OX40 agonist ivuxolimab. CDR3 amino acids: CATSPRVYEQRQEQYF. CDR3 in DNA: TGTGCCACCAGCCCCCGGGTTTACGAGCAGCGCCAGGAGCAGTACTTC.